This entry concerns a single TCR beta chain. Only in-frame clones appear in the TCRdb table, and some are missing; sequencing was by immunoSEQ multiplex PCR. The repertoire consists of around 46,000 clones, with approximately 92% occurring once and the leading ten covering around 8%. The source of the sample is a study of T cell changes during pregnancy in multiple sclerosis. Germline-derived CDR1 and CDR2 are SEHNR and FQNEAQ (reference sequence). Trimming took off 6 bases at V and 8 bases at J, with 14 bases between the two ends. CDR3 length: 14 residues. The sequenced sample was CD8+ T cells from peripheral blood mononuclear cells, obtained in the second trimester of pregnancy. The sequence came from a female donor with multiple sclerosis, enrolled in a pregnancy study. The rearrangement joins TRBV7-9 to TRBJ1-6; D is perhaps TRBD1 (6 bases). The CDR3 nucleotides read TGTGCCAGCAGGGGGACATTCGGGTATTCACCCCTCCACTTT. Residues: CASRGTFGYSPLHF.